The present TCR beta chain was sequenced within a study of PD-1 blockade in mismatch repair-deficient tumors. Measured with immunoSEQ multiplex PCR; TCRdb has only the in-frame clones, and not every one. Of about 130,000 clones detected, 88% appear once; the ten largest clones hold about 12%. Overall study results and limits: Tumor-resident clones, often undetectable pretreatment in blood, expanded then contracted after pembrolizumab.

The CDR3 sequence is 17 residues long. The germline V gene has CDR1 SGHVS and CDR2 FQNEAQ. The V segment lost 3 bases and the J segment 0 bases; nucleotides outside the gene matches: 7. Turning to this clone: The antigen remains unidentified.

This receptor was identified in an adult with mismatch repair-deficient cancer. The specimen comprised peripheral blood, sampled roughly 70 weeks after starting pembrolizumab. The chain links TRBV7-8 to TRBJ2-1; 8 nucleotides line up with TRBD2. Written as DNA, the CDR3 is TGTGCCAGCAGCTTGAGCGGGGGAAAAAGCTCCTACAATGAGCAGTTCTTC. This codes for CASSLSGGKSSYNEQFF.